This TCR beta chain stems from a study of Graves' ophthalmopathy and Graves' hyperthyroidism (dated by TCRdb to 2016 to 2019). About the investigation overall: Peripheral blood samples were taken at the time of initial diagnosis, before any treatment was given. The study used TCR beta repertoire signatures to distinguish Graves' ophthalmopathy from Graves' hyperthyroidism and to predict progression to ophthalmopathy. In total, 135 blood samples were TCR-sequenced: some 43 ophthalmopathy, 75 hyperthyroidism and approximately 17 hyperthyroidism-to-ophthalmopathy patients. To explore V-J signatures that distinguish ophthalmopathy from hyperthyroidism, a discovery set of 95 to 100 patients was enrolled, made up of 43 with ophthalmopathy and under 65 with stable hyperthyroidism. An independent validation cohort comprised some 18 hyperthyroidism patients and about 16 patients who later progressed from hyperthyroidism to ophthalmopathy. In five or six hyperthyroidism patients, T-cell repertoires of thyroid tissue and blood were compared. Following sample collection, hyperthyroidism patients were given methimazole at a starting dose of 30 mg daily, and ophthalmopathy patients were given high-dose intravenous methylprednisolone. The 100 or so discovery patients were randomly divided into training and test sets at a 7:3 ratio. Overall study outcomes, separate from this receptor: In cross-validation, the 13-signature model distinguished ophthalmopathy from stable hyperthyroidism with about 90% sensitivity and around 82% specificity, and in the test set the corresponding values were around 78% and 73%. Most expanded thyroid clonotypes with frequency above 0.001 were also detected in blood, suggesting blood repertoires may reflect the thyroid immune response. In validation, the model predicted ophthalmopathy progression with 55% to 71% sensitivity and about 73% specificity; some 13 predicted patients were CT-confirmed with GO in a median of 6.5 months. Sample size was not statistically predetermined, and group allocation was not concealed from the investigators.

Looking up the germline V gene (reference sequence) yields CDR1 DFQATT and CDR2 SNEGSKA. Trimming removed 2 bases from V and 2 bases from J, leaving 13 bases between the germline ends. Counted from cysteine to phenylalanine, this CDR3 has 14 amino acids. This entry keeps only the CDR3 DNA: 42 bases, framed from base 1. Patients with ophthalmopathy had moderately to severely active disease, with a Clinical Activity Score of 3 or more, a NOSPECS grade of 4 or more, and a disease duration of less than 3 months. Anyone with other autoimmune diseases, uncontrolled infections, pregnancy or lactation was excluded from the study. Diagnosis relied on clinical symptoms, serum thyroxine, TRAb, thyroid ultrasound and orbital computed tomography. Ficoll-Paque density gradient centrifugation was used to isolate PBMCs from under 11 ml of fresh peripheral blood. Total RNA was extracted with Trizol reagent and quality-checked on an Agilent 2100 Bioanalyzer.

In this sample, this clonotype turned up many times. What antigen it recognizes has not been identified. Base quality data are lacking; no much larger clone is found one base away. For repertoire sequencing, TCR beta CDR3 regions were amplified from RNA transcripts. The first round of RT-PCR was done with HTBI primers and the Qiagen OneStep RT-PCR kit, and was followed by a second round of multiplex PCR, then size selection and purification. Libraries were sequenced paired-end with 100 bp reads on an Illumina HiSeq2000. In the paper's pipeline: Reads were processed with SOAPnuke, discarding reads with adapters, uncalled bases, mean Phred below 15, or no exact constant-primer or identifier match. COPE v1.2.5 was used to merge high-quality paired reads. Each unique nucleotide sequence was defined as a clonotype, and clonotypes were aligned to IMGT TRB V, D and J references with MiTCR v1.1. Analysis was restricted to V-J combinations with a frequency above 0.0001, which covered about 99% of repertoires. For each V-J combination, a TCR clonal expansion and chaos score was defined as the ratio of F50 clonal expansion to chaos observed in the TCRdist matrix. Welch's t-statistics and random forest were used to reduce features to approximately 13 V-J combinations, which were fed into a naive Bayes classifier. The Morisita-Horn index was used to measure how similar the thyroid and blood repertoires were. Using fastp trimming at Q25 and MiXCR clonotype assembly, TCRdb reanalyzed the public sequencing data and kept in-frame beta chains. Rows with a matching CDR3 protein are joined into one entry that keeps the most common DNA and genes. For this entry, the V and J calls and clone size follow TCRdb and not the study's own pipeline. The sample includes roughly 480,000 distinct CDR3 sequences, with about an eighth observed a single time. Clones ranked in the top ten supply approximately 9.8% of the sample.

The specimen was blood. The source is a woman in her 30s with Graves' ophthalmopathy. Donor details come from another sample of the same person, matched by shared clones. Recombination linked TRBV20-1 to TRBJ2-7, with no D gene named confidently. This receptor carries the CDR3 CSARWSPEPYEQYF. Read as DNA, the sequence is TGCAGTGCTAGATGGTCGCCGGAACCCTACGAGCAGTACTTC.